These T cell receptor beta chains were read from a single sample in a study of CD8+ T cells in alopecia areata. Measured with immunoSEQ multiplex PCR; TCRdb has only the in-frame clones, and not every one. Of 90,000 to 120,000 clones in the sample, under 60% are singletons; the top ten hold roughly a quarter. Input material: NKG2D-low CD8+ T cells sorted from blood. Every receptor here comes from a human donor with alopecia areata. CDR3s include the opening cysteine and the closing phenylalanine or tryptophan. The D gene is left open where the match is weak. The size field is filled for only some rows; it gives once, few, many or a size class.

v_call	j_call	clone_size	d_call	cdr3_nt	cdr3_aa
TRBV6-1	TRBJ2-1	NA	TRBD2	TGTGCCAGCAGAAAGCGGGAGGGCTCCTACAATGAGCAGTTCTTC	CASRKREGSYNEQFF
TRBV29-1	TRBJ2-5	NA	NA	TGCAGCGTTGGAGGCTCCGGACTGCAAGGGACCCAGTACTTC	CSVGGSGLQGTQYF
TRBV4-1	TRBJ1-2	once	NA	TGCGCCAGCAGCGAAGAAACGGGACGGCTCTATGGCTACACCTTC	CASSEETGRLYGYTF
TRBV5-1	TRBJ2-5	NA	NA	TGCGCCAGCAGCTTGTCGCGTCGGCGGCAAGTGACCCAGTACTTC	CASSLSRRRQVTQYF
TRBV5-1	TRBJ1-1	NA	NA	TGCGCCAGCAGCTATAGGGGGTCGTACACTGAAGCTTTCTTT	CASSYRGSYTEAFF
TRBV29-1	TRBJ1-2	NA	TRBD1	TGCAGCGTTCTAGACAACGACAGGGTGGGCTACACCTTC	CSVLDNDRVGYTF
TRBV28	TRBJ2-7	NA	TRBD2	TGTGCCAGCAGTTGGACTAGCGGGGGCTCCTACGAGCAGTACTTC	CASSWTSGGSYEQYF
TRBV13	TRBJ2-5	NA	TRBD2	TGTGCCAGCAGCCAAATCCTCGGCCTAGCGGGCGTAGAGACCCAGTACTTC	CASSQILGLAGVETQYF
TRBV9	TRBJ2-3	NA	TRBD2	TGTGCCAGCAGCGGCCGTGGCGGGAGTACAGATACGCAGTATTTT	CASSGRGGSTDTQYF
TRBV15	TRBJ1-3	NA	NA	TGTGCCACCAGCAGCGAAAGGGGTGGAAACACCATATATTTT	CATSSERGGNTIYF
TRBV2	TRBJ1-5	NA	NA	TGTGCCAGCAGTGAGGCAGGGTCGTCGGGTCAGCCCCAGCATTTT	CASSEAGSSGQPQHF
TRBV6-1	TRBJ2-7	NA	NA	TGTGCCAGCAGGGGACAAGGGGGAACCTACGAGCAGTACTTC	CASRGQGGTYEQYF
TRBV29-1	TRBJ1-1	NA	NA	TGCAGCGTCCTGCGGGAGAACACTGAAGCTTTCTTT	CSVLRENTEAFF
TRBV27	TRBJ2-5	NA	NA	TGTGCCAGCAGTTTTGCCCCAGAGCAAGAGACCCAGTACTTC	CASSFAPEQETQYF
TRBV29-1	TRBJ1-1	NA	NA	TGCAGCGTTGCGGGGGACACTGAAGCTTTCTTT	CSVAGDTEAFF
TRBV10-2	TRBJ2-3	NA	TRBD1	TGCGCCAGCCTCCGGGACAGGGATTTAGATACGCAGTATTTT	CASLRDRDLDTQYF
TRBV13	TRBJ2-5	NA	NA	TGTGCCAGCAGCTTAGGTAGCGGAGGGGATCAAGAGACCCAGTACTTC	CASSLGSGGDQETQYF
TRBV30	TRBJ2-1	NA	NA	TGTGCCTGGAGTCGGGAAAACTCCTACAATGAGCAGTTCTTC	CAWSRENSYNEQFF
TRBV14	TRBJ2-7	NA	NA	TGTGCCAGCAGCCAGGGGATTCGGTACGAGCAGTACTTC	CASSQGIRYEQYF
TRBV6-6	TRBJ2-7	few	NA	TGTGCCAGCCGATACGGCAAGGAGCAGTACTTC	CASRYGKEQYF
TRBV27	TRBJ2-7	few	NA	TGTGCCAGCAGCCAGACCCCAGAGCCCTACGAGCAGTACTTC	CASSQTPEPYEQYF
TRBV2	TRBJ2-1	NA	NA	TGTGCCAGCAGTTCAGGGCAGTTGTATGAGCAGTTCTTC	CASSSGQLYEQFF
TRBV28	TRBJ2-3	few	NA	TGTGCCAGCAGCCAATCCGAGCCCACAGATACGCAGTATTTT	CASSQSEPTDTQYF
TRBV5-1	TRBJ2-1	NA	TRBD1	TGCGCCAGCAGCCCACGGACAGGGCTGAATGAGCAGTTCTTC	CASSPRTGLNEQFF
TRBV28	TRBJ2-3	few	NA	TGTGCCAGCAGGAAGCCTATAAGCACAGATACGCAGTATTTT	CASRKPISTDTQYF
TRBV7-9	TRBJ2-7	NA	NA	TGTGCCAGCAGCGGCCCTCTCCCTTACGAGCAGTACTTC	CASSGPLPYEQYF
TRBV27	TRBJ1-2	NA	TRBD1	TGTGCCAGCAGCCTGACAGGGTCCAACTATGGCTACACCTTC	CASSLTGSNYGYTF
TRBV5-6	TRBJ2-7	once	TRBD2	TGTGCCAGCAGCCCCTCCAGAAGCGGGAGGAGTGAGCAGTACTTC	CASSPSRSGRSEQYF